This TCR beta chain was sequenced in a study of spatial heterogeneity in lung cancer. Study-wide findings and caveats: Counts that tracked tumor mutation counts were those of expanded intratumoral alpha and beta TCRs.

MiXCR was run by TCRdb on the 5' RACE reads, yielding one entry per CDR3 protein. The table has 8,500 to 10,000 distinct CDR3 sequences, roughly 8.8% seen once. This clonotype was recorded at least ten times. The antigen remains unidentified. Time point of the sample: sample taken at primary tumor resection. Samples were obtained from some 70 donors, all untreated early-stage non-small cell lung cancer patients. Unsorted samples of tumor, nontumor lung or frozen PBMC had their whole RNA sequenced. The starting material was lung tumor tissue, obtained at surgery. The clonotype comes from a male donor with early-stage non-small cell lung cancer.

The CDR3 coding sequence is TGTGCCAGCAGCCCGCGCCGTGGTCAGCCCCAGCATTTT. It encodes CASSPRRGQPQHF. The chain combines TRBV11-2 with TRBJ1-5; D unresolved. Trimming pared 5 bases from V and 6 bases from J, leaving 11 bases between. The germline CDR1 and CDR2 sequences are SGHAT and FQNNGV. The CDR3 has 13 residues.